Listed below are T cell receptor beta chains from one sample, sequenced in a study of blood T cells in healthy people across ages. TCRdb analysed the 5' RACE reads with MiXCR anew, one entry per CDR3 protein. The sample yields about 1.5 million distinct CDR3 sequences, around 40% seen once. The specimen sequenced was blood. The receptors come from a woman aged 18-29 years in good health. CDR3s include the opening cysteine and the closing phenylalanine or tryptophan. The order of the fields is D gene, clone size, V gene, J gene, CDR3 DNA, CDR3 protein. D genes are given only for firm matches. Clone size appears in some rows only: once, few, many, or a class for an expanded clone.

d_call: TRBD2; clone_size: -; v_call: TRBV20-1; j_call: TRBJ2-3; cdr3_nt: TGCAGTGCTAGCAATAGCGGGGTTGGCACAGATACGCAGTATTTT; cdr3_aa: CSASNSGVGTDTQYF
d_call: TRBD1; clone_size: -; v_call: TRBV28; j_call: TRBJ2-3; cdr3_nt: TGTGCCAGCACTCCACTGGGACAGGGTGTGACAGATACGCAGTATTTT; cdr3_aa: CASTPLGQGVTDTQYF
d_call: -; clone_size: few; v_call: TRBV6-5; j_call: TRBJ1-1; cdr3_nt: TGTGCCAGCGCGACGGATCGAGTCGGAGCTTTCTTT; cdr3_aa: CASATDRVGAFF
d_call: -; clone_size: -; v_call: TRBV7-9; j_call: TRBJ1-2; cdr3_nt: TGTGCCACCGAGCGGGGAACTAACTATGGCTACACCTTC; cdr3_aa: CATERGTNYGYTF
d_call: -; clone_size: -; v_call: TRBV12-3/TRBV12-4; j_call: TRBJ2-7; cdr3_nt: TGTGCCAGCCGAAAAGGGACCGCAGCCTCCCACGAGCAGTACTTC; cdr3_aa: CASRKGTAASHEQYF
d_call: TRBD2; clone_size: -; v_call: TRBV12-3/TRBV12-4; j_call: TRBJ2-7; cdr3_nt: TGTGCCAGCACCCCCGGGACTAGCGGCTACGAGCAGTACTTC; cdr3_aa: CASTPGTSGYEQYF
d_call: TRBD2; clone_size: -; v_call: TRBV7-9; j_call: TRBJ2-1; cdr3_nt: TGTGCCAGCAGCCCCGTCCTTGCGGGGGGGCCTTTCTACAATGAGCAGTTCTTC; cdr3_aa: CASSPVLAGGPFYNEQFF
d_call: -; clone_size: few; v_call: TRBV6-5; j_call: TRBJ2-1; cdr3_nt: TGTGCCAGCAGCCACTTGGCGGGGAGCTCCTACAATGAGCAGTTCTTC; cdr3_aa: CASSHLAGSSYNEQFF
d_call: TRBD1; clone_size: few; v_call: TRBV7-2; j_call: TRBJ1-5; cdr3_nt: TGTGCCAGCAGCCCTGGGACAGGGACCCAGCCCCAGCATTTT; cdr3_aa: CASSPGTGTQPQHF
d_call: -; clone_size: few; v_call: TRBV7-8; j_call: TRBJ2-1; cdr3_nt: TGTGCCAGCAGCTTAGACAGCCCGGGGAATGAGCAGTTCTTC; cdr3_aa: CASSLDSPGNEQFF
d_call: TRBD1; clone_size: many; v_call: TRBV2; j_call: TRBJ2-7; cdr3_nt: TGTGCCAGCAGGGGACAGGGCGGCTACGAGCAGTACTTC; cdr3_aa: CASRGQGGYEQYF
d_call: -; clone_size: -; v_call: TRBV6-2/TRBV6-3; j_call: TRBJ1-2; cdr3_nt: TGTGCCAGCAGTTACTTACAGGAGCAAGGCTACACCTTC; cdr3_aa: CASSYLQEQGYTF
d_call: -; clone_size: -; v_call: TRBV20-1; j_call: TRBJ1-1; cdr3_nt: TGCAGTGCTCCAATGATGGGTGACACTGAAGCTTTCTTT; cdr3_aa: CSAPMMGDTEAFF
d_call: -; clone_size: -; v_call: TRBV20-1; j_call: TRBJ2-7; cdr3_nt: TGCAGTGCTCGTCCAGGGGCGTTGGTCGAGCAGTACTTC; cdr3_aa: CSARPGALVEQYF
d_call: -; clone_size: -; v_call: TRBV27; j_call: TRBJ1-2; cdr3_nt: TGTGCCAGCAGTCCGCACGCAAAAAATGGCTACACCTTC; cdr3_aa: CASSPHAKNGYTF
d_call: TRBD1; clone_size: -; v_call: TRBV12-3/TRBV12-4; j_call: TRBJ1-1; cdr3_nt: TGTGCCAGCAGTCTGGACAGGGTAGGTCCTGAAGCTTTCTTT; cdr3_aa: CASSLDRVGPEAFF
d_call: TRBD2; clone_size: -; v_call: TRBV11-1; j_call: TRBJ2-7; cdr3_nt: TGTGCCAGCAGCCCCGGGACTAGCGGGAGATCATCCTACGAGCAGTACTTC; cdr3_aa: CASSPGTSGRSSYEQYF
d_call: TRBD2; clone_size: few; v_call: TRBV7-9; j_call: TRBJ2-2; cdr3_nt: TGTGCCAGCAGCTTAGCTAGCGGGGGACACACCGGGGAGCTGTTTTTT; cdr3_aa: CASSLASGGHTGELFF
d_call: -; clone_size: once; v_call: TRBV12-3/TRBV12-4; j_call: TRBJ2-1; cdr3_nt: TGTGCCAGCAGTTTCGTCTCTAGCGCGAACAATGAGCAGTTCTTC; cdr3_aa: CASSFVSSANNEQFF
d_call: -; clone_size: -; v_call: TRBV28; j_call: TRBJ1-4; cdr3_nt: TGTGCCAGCAGTTTAAGATTGCCGGCTGAAAAACTGTTTTTT; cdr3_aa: CASSLRLPAEKLFF
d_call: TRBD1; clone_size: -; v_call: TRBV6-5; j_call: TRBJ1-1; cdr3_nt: TGTGGAAAGAGGGGGCCGGGCACTGAAGCTTTCTTT; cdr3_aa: CGKRGPGTEAFF
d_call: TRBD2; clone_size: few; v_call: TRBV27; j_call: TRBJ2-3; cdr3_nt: TGTGCCAGCAGTCTCACTCTAGCGGGGGGCACAGATACGCAGTATTTT; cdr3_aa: CASSLTLAGGTDTQYF
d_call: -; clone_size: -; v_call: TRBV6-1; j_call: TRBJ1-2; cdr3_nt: TGTGCCAGCAGTCACCTGGAACGGAATGGGAATGGCTACACCTTC; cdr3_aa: CASSHLERNGNGYTF
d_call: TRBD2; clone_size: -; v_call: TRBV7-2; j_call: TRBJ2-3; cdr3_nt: TGTGCCAGCAGCCGACAGCGAGCGGGGACAGATACGCAGTATTTT; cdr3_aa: CASSRQRAGTDTQYF
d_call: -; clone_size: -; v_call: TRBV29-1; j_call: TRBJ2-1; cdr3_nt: TGCAGCGTTAGCCGTTGGAATGAGCAGTTCTTC; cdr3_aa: CSVSRWNEQFF
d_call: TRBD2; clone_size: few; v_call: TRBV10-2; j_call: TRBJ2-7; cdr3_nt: TGCGCCAGCAGTGGGTTAACTAGCGGGAGATTATCCTACGAGCAGTACTTC; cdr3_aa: CASSGLTSGRLSYEQYF
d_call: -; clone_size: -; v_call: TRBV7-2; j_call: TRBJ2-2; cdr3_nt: TGTGCCAGCAGCTTAACGAGAGCCGGGGAGCTGTTTTTT; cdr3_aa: CASSLTRAGELFF
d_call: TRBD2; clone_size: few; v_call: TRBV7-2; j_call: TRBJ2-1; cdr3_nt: TGTGCCAGCCCGCCAGGGCTAGCGGGAGCAAGGAATGAGCAGTTCTTC; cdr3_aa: CASPPGLAGARNEQFF
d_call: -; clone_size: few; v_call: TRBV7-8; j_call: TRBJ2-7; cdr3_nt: TGTGCCAGCAGCTTAGGAGCAAGGGCGACGGGACACACCTACGAGCAGTACTTC; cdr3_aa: CASSLGARATGHTYEQYF
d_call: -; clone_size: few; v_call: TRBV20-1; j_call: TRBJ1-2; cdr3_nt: TGCAGTGCGGCTACCGGGACCCACTATGGCTACACCTTC; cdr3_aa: CSAATGTHYGYTF
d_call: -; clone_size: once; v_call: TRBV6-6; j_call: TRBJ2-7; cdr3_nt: TGTGCCAGCAGTGACGAATGCGAGCAGTACTTC; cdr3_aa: CASSDECEQYF
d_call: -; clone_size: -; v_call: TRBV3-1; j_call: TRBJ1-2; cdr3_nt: TGTGCCAGCAGCCCCGGACAGACAGCCTGTCGCTACACCTTC; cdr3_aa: CASSPGQTACRYTF
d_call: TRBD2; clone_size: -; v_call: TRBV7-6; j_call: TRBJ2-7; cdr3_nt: TGTGCCAGCATACCGGGACTAGACTCCTACGAGCAGTACTTC; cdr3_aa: CASIPGLDSYEQYF
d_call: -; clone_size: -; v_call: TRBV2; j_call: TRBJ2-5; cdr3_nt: TGTGCCAGCAATCGGGGTTTCGAAGAGACCCAGTACTTC; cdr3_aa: CASNRGFEETQYF
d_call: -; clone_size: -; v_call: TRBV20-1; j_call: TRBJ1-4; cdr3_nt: TGCAGTGCTAGACCGGGGGTAGCTGAAAAACTGTTTTTT; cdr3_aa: CSARPGVAEKLFF
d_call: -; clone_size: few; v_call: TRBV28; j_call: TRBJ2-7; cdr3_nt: TGTGCCAGCAGTGGTATGATCGCTACGAAGCAGTACTTC; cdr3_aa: CASSGMIATKQYF
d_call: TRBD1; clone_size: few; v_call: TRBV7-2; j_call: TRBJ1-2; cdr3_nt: TGTGCCAGCAGCCTACGGACAGGGTGGTTGGGCTACACCTTC; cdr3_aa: CASSLRTGWLGYTF
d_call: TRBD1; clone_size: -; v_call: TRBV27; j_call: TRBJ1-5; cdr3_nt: TGTGCCAGCGGTGACGGGACAGATAATCAGCCCCAGCATTTT; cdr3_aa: CASGDGTDNQPQHF
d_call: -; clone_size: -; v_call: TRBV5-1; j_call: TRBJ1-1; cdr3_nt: TGCGCCAGCAACCCAGGAAGACACAAGAACACTGAAGCTTTCTTT; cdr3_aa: CASNPGRHKNTEAFF
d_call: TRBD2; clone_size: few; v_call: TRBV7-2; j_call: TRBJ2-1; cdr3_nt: TGTGCCAGCAGAATGGGACTATCCCACAATGAGCAGTTCTTC; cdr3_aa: CASRMGLSHNEQFF
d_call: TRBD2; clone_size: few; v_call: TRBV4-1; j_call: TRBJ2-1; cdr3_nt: TGCGCCAGCAGCCAAGTAGCGGGGGGGCTCTACAATGAGCAGTTCTTC; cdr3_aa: CASSQVAGGLYNEQFF